Listed here is a single T cell receptor beta chain. The data are from a study of CD8+ T cells in alopecia areata. The authors extracted RNA and reverse transcribed it into cDNA as the sequencing template. Sequencing used immunoSEQ multiplex PCR; TCRdb keeps in-frame clones, though not all of them. The sample consists of around 200,000 clones, roughly 63% of them appearing once. V was shortened by 2 bases and J by 8 bases, with 12 bases between the two germline ends. The CDR3 contains 13 residues. Germline CDR1 reads GTSNPN; CDR2 reads SVGIG (reference sequence). This clonotype was obtained from a human donor with alopecia areata. The material sequenced was CD4+ T cells sorted from blood, taken at week 0. J is TRBJ1-4 and V is TRBV30; possibly TRBD1 for D (6 bases). CDR3: CAWSRGLEEKLFF. The CDR3 nucleotides are TGTGCCTGGAGTCGGGGGCTTGAGGAAAAACTGTTTTTT.